This T cell receptor beta chain comes out of a study of Graves' ophthalmopathy and Graves' hyperthyroidism (dated by TCRdb to 2016 to 2019). For the wider study: Hyperthyroidism was defined as stable when no progression to ophthalmopathy occurred within 18 months of follow-up. Following sampling, methimazole starting at 30 mg daily was administered to hyperthyroidism patients, and high-dose intravenous methylprednisolone was administered to ophthalmopathy patients. T-cell repertoires of thyroid tissue and blood were compared in over 5 hyperthyroidism patients. To explore V-J signatures that distinguish ophthalmopathy from hyperthyroidism, a discovery set of about a hundred patients was enrolled, made up of 40 to 45 with ophthalmopathy and 57 with stable hyperthyroidism. In total, 120 to 150 blood samples were TCR-sequenced: under 45 ophthalmopathy, over 70 hyperthyroidism and 17 hyperthyroidism-to-ophthalmopathy patients. The study used TCR beta repertoire signatures to distinguish Graves' ophthalmopathy from Graves' hyperthyroidism and to predict progression to ophthalmopathy. An independent validation cohort was composed of 18 hyperthyroidism patients and around 16 patients who later progressed from hyperthyroidism to ophthalmopathy.

V loses 4 bases of germline sequence and J loses 3 bases, and the interval between the two ends is 10 bases. Reading the germline V gene gives CDR1 MNHEY and CDR2 SVGEGT. The CDR3 measures 14 amino acids from cysteine to phenylalanine. Only CDR3 DNA is held: 42 bases, read in frame from base 1. Hyperthyroidism patients were newly diagnosed, with disease duration under 2 months, and aged 18 to 65 years. Anyone with other autoimmune diseases, uncontrolled infections, pregnancy or lactation was excluded from the study. Clinical symptoms, serum thyroxine, TRAb, thyroid ultrasound and orbital computed tomography were used for diagnosis. Total RNA was extracted with Trizol reagent and quality-checked on an Agilent 2100 Bioanalyzer. For repertoire sequencing, TCR beta CDR3 regions were amplified from RNA transcripts. A first-round RT-PCR used HTBI primers with the Qiagen OneStep RT-PCR kit, followed by a second-round multiplex PCR, size selection and purification. Sequencing of the libraries was carried out on an Illumina HiSeq2000 in paired-end mode with 100 bp reads. The study's processing was this. SOAPnuke was used for read processing, and reads with adapters, uncalled bases, a mean Phred below 15, or no exact constant-primer or identifier match were discarded. COPE v1.2.5 was used to merge the high-quality paired reads. Each unique nucleotide sequence was treated as a clonotype, and MiTCR v1.1 was used to align the clonotypes to the IMGT TRB V, D and J references. Analysis was restricted to V-J combinations with a frequency above 0.0001, which covered about 99% of repertoires. For each V-J combination, a TCR clonal expansion and chaos score was defined as F50 clonal expansion divided by the chaos observed in the TCRdist matrix. Welch's t-statistics and random forest were used to narrow the features down to 13 V-J combinations, which were then fed into a naive Bayes classifier. The similarity between thyroid and blood repertoires was quantified using the Morisita-Horn index. TCRdb reworked the public reads: Q25 trimming with fastp, MiXCR clone assembly, productive beta chains retained. Every distinct CDR3 protein forms one entry, paired with its most common genes and DNA. Here the V and J calls rest on TCRdb's processing, not on the authors' analysis. The sample contains around 1,200,000 distinct CDR3 sequences, 35% to 40% of them found a single time. The ten largest clones represent 11% of the sample.

About this clonotype: No antigen is known for it. Being one base from a much bigger clone, this may be a read error.

Results and caveats for the whole study, not just this receptor: No statistical method was used to predetermine the sample size, and group allocation was not hidden from the investigators. Most expanded thyroid clonotypes with frequency above 0.001 were also detected in blood, suggesting blood repertoires may reflect the thyroid immune response. In validation, the model predicted ophthalmopathy progression with 55% to 71% sensitivity and approximately 78% specificity; 12 predicted patients were CT-confirmed with GO in a median of approximately six months. In cross-validation, the 13-signature model distinguished ophthalmopathy from stable hyperthyroidism with just over 85% sensitivity and roughly 81% specificity, while in the test set the corresponding values were roughly 80% and 75%.

This clonotype was obtained from an adult man with Graves' hyperthyroidism. Source material: peripheral blood or thyroid tissue (not recorded which). The V and J genes are TRBV6-2 or TRBV6-3 and TRBJ1-5, with the D gene call left open. Read as DNA, the sequence is TGTGCCAGCAGTTGTCTCGGGGTCAATCAGCCCCAGCATTTT. Its translation is CASSCLGVNQPQHF.